This is a list of T cell receptor beta chains from one sample in a study of blood T cell repertoires in COVID-19. Measured with immunoSEQ multiplex PCR; TCRdb has only the in-frame clones, and not every one. The sample carries around 250,000 clones, 65% to 90% recorded once. The sequencing sample was made of PBMCs or T cells enriched from blood (not recorded which). The origin of the receptors is a woman between 45 and 60 years old with acute COVID-19. CDR3s include the opening cysteine and the closing phenylalanine or tryptophan.

CDR3 length,V gene,J gene,CDR3 protein
17,TRBV11-2,TRBJ2-7,CASSTDLGQGLIYEQYF
17,TRBV10-3,TRBJ2-2,CAISDRTSGAKTGELFF
16,TRBV11-2,TRBJ2-1,CASSLFRGVTYNEQFF
13,TRBV7-2,TRBJ2-7,CASSSVFSYEQYF
15,TRBV4-3,TRBJ1-6,CASSQELGIDSPLHF
16,TRBV19,TRBJ1-2,CASRVRGIQGADGYTF
15,TRBV11-2,TRBJ2-1,CASSSTSPTYNEQFF
16,TRBV27,TRBJ2-7,CASSLLTSGFPYEQYF
12,TRBV2,TRBJ1-1,CASSEGGPEAFF
14,TRBV5-4,TRBJ1-1,CASSSPGELTEAFF
14,TRBV18,TRBJ1-4,CASSLEETNEKLFF
15,TRBV7-9,TRBJ1-4,CGFDRSRTMDEKLFF
14,TRBV10-3,TRBJ2-7,CAISDEGVSYEQYF
19,TRBV24-1,TRBJ2-3,CATSGGGLAGEISTDTQYF
14,TRBV3-1/TRBV3-2,TRBJ1-6,CASSQVELSGSLHF
13,TRBV6-5,TRBJ2-5,CASSYSRWETQYF
14,TRBV7-2,TRBJ1-1,CASSFNSLNTEAFF
15,TRBV5-8,TRBJ1-1,CASSNHMGGNTEAFF
16,TRBV19,TRBJ1-4,CASSEDRVSTNEKLFF
14,TRBV6-2/TRBV6-3,TRBJ1-1,CASSFETHSTEAFF
16,TRBV19,TRBJ1-5,CASKATGGMANQPQHF
15,TRBV7-2,TRBJ1-2,CASSPLDWGAGGYTF
14,TRBV18,TRBJ2-2,CASSPAGTTGELFF
17,TRBV7-2,TRBJ1-6,CASSIQAYRVIDSPLHF
14,TRBV18,TRBJ1-1,CASSLGQGNTEAFF
16,TRBV5-6,TRBJ1-6,CASSLSQGSYNSPLHF
13,TRBV30,TRBJ1-2,CANDRGKNYGYTF
13,TRBV7-2,TRBJ2-7,CASSVDRPREQYF
19,TRBV5-1,TRBJ2-6,CASSLATGQGSPGANVLTF